Listed below are T cell receptor beta chains from one sample, sequenced in a study of early stage breast cancer tumors. Method: immunoSEQ multiplex PCR; TCRdb's copy keeps in-frame clones and lacks some. In the table there are some 58,000 clones, around three quarters of which are singletons. Sequencing used blood. All receptors come from a person aged 30 to 40 with breast cancer. Each CDR3 is given with its conserved first and last residue. D genes are given only for firm matches. The size of a clone is reported for some rows only, either as once, few or many, or as a class for expanded clones.

j_call d_call v_call clone_size cdr3_nt cdr3_aa
TRBJ2-2 NA TRBV7-7 NA TGTGCCAGCAGCTTAGACCTTCCTAGGGCCACCGGGGAGCTGTTTTTT CASSLDLPRATGELFF
TRBJ1-2 NA TRBV4-3 NA TGCGCCAGCAGCCAAGTTTCTAGGTTAGGGGAGGCTGGCTACACCTTC CASSQVSRLGEAGYTF
TRBJ1-1 NA TRBV7-9 few TGTGCCAGCCAATCCGATGGCACTGAAGCTTTCTTT CASQSDGTEAFF
TRBJ1-5 NA TRBV4-1 NA TGCGCCAGCAGTAAATGGGGAGGGTTAGGCAATCAGCCCCAGCATTTT CASSKWGGLGNQPQHF
TRBJ2-5 TRBD1 TRBV5-1 NA TGCGCCAGCAGCAGTCGACAGGGGGGCGAGACCCAGTACTTC CASSSRQGGETQYF
TRBJ2-7 NA TRBV5-1 NA TGCGCCAGTTTCTACGAGCAGTACTTC CASFYEQYF
TRBJ2-1 TRBD1 TRBV7-3 NA TGTGCCAGCAGCTTACACAGGGGCTCCTACAATGAGCAGTTCTTC CASSLHRGSYNEQFF
TRBJ2-1 NA TRBV15 once TGTGCCACCAGCCCGGGGGTAAATGAGCAGTTCTTC CATSPGVNEQFF
TRBJ1-5 TRBD1 TRBV19 NA TGTGCCAGTAGGAGGACAGGGGAAGATCAGCCCCAGCATTTT CASRRTGEDQPQHF
TRBJ2-7 TRBD1 TRBV29-1 NA TGCAGCGTCCGGACAGGGGTAGGGGAGCAGTACTTC CSVRTGVGEQYF
TRBJ2-1 TRBD1 TRBV4-3 NA TGCGCCAGCAGCCTCGAGCCGGGACAGCCCTACAATGAGCAGTTCTTC CASSLEPGQPYNEQFF
TRBJ1-1 NA TRBV6-1 once TGTGCCAGCAGTGAAGGCCGGGGGCTGGACACTGAAGCTTTCTTT CASSEGRGLDTEAFF
TRBJ2-2 TRBD2 TRBV10-2 few TGCGCCAGCAGAGGACTAGCGGTTACCGGGGAGCTGTTTTTT CASRGLAVTGELFF
TRBJ2-5 TRBD1 TRBV18 NA TGTGCCAGCTCAATCGGGACAGAAGAGACCCAGTACTTC CASSIGTEETQYF
TRBJ1-1 NA TRBV30 few TGTGCCTGGAGGAGACAGGAGGACACTGAAGCTTTCTTT CAWRRQEDTEAFF
TRBJ1-4 TRBD1 TRBV27 NA TGTGCCAGCAGTTCGAACCTTCAGGGGGCGCCCCGTGAAAAACTGTTTTTT CASSSNLQGAPREKLFF
TRBJ2-2 TRBD2 TRBV11-2 few TGTGCCAGCAGCCTCGAACTAGCGGCGAACACCGGGGAGCTGTTTTTT CASSLELAANTGELFF
TRBJ1-2 TRBD1 TRBV2 once TGTGCCAGCAGTCGACAGGGGTCTACGATCTATGGCTACACCTTC CASSRQGSTIYGYTF
TRBJ2-1 TRBD1 TRBV5-1 NA TGCGCCAGCAGCTTCCTATTGACAGGGGGCTTTGCTAATGAGCAGTTCTTC CASSFLLTGGFANEQFF
TRBJ2-1 TRBD2 TRBV14 once TGTGCCAGCAGCCAAGAGTTTACTAGCGGCCTTAACAATGAGCAGTTCTTC CASSQEFTSGLNNEQFF